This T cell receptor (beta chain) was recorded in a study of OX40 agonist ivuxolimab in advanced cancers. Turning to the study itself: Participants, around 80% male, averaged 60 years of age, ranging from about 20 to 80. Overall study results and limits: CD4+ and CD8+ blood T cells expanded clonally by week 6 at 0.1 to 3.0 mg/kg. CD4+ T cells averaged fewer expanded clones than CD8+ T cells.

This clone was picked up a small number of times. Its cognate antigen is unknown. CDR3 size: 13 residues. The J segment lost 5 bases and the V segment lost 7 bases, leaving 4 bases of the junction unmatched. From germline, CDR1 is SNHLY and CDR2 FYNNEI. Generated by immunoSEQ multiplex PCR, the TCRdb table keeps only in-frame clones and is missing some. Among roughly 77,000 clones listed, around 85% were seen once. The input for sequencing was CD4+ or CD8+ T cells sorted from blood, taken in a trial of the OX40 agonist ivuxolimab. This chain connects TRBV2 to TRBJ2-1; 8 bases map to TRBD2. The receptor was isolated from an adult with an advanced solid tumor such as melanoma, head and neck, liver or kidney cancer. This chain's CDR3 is CASNRGLDNEQFF. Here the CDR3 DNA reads TGTGCCAGCAACCGGGGACTAGACAATGAGCAGTTCTTC. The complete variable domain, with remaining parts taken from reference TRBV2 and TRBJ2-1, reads EPEVTQTPSHQVTQMGQEVILRCVPISNHLYFYWYRQILGQKVEFLVSFYNNEISEKSEIFDDQFSVERPDGSNFTLKIRSTKLEDSAMYFCASNRGLDNEQFFGPGTRLTVL.